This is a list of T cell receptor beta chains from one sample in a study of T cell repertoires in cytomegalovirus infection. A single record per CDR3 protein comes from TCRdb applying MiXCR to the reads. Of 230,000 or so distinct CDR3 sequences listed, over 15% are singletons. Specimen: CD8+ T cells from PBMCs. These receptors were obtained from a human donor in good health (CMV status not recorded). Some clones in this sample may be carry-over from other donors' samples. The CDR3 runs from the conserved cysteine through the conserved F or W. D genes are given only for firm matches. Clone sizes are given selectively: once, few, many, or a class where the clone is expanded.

CDR3 protein: CASSLRRDSGPDYEQYF
CDR3 DNA: TGTGCCAGCAGTTTACGACGGGACAGTGGGCCTGACTACGAGCAGTACTTC
J gene: TRBJ2-7
clone size: -
D gene: TRBD1
V gene: TRBV28

CDR3 protein: CASGTGETEAFF
CDR3 DNA: TGTGCCAGCGGAACAGGGGAAACTGAAGCTTTCTTT
J gene: TRBJ1-1
clone size: many
D gene: TRBD1
V gene: TRBV2

CDR3 protein: CSVEATGTEAFF
CDR3 DNA: TGCAGCGTTGAGGCAACGGGGACTGAAGCTTTCTTT
J gene: TRBJ1-1
clone size: few
D gene: -
V gene: TRBV29-1

CDR3 protein: CASSSLWGISAGTDTQYF
CDR3 DNA: TGTGCCAGCAGCAGTTTATGGGGTATCTCCGCTGGCACAGATACGCAGTATTTT
J gene: TRBJ2-3
clone size: many
D gene: -
V gene: TRBV12-3/TRBV12-4

CDR3 protein: CASSFQGGSDGYTF
CDR3 DNA: TGCGCCAGCAGCTTCCAGGGCGGATCGGACGGCTACACCTTC
J gene: TRBJ1-2
clone size: -
D gene: -
V gene: TRBV5-1

CDR3 protein: CASSFSGGRSSYEQYF
CDR3 DNA: TGTGCCAGCAGCTTTTCCGGGGGCCGAAGCTCCTACGAGCAGTACTTC
J gene: TRBJ2-7
clone size: many
D gene: -
V gene: TRBV11-1

CDR3 protein: CASSLAPGGAKKSGELFF
CDR3 DNA: TGTGCCAGCAGCTTAGCACCCGGGGGGGCCAAAAAATCCGGGGAGCTGTTTTTT
J gene: TRBJ2-2
clone size: few
D gene: TRBD2
V gene: TRBV7-8

CDR3 protein: CASSLEGFSYEQYF
CDR3 DNA: TGTGCCAGCAGCTTAGAGGGGTTCTCCTACGAGCAGTACTTC
J gene: TRBJ2-7
clone size: many
D gene: -
V gene: TRBV7-2

CDR3 protein: CASSQGQSKLGEQYF
CDR3 DNA: TGTGCCAGCAGTCAGGGACAGAGTAAGCTGGGCGAGCAGTACTTC
J gene: TRBJ2-7
clone size: few
D gene: TRBD1
V gene: TRBV12-3/TRBV12-4

CDR3 protein: CASRPDGDNSPLHF
CDR3 DNA: TGTGCCAGCAGACCGGACGGTGATAATTCACCCCTCCACTTT
J gene: TRBJ1-6
clone size: many
D gene: -
V gene: TRBV14

CDR3 protein: CASSSTAGTLSYEQYF
CDR3 DNA: TGTGCCAGCAGCTCAACCGCCGGGACACTCTCCTACGAGCAGTACTTC
J gene: TRBJ2-7
clone size: many
D gene: -
V gene: TRBV7-9

CDR3 protein: CASSFPGLAAQETQYF
CDR3 DNA: TGTGCCAGCAGCTTCCCCGGACTAGCGGCGCAAGAGACCCAGTACTTC
J gene: TRBJ2-5
clone size: -
D gene: TRBD2
V gene: TRBV11-2

CDR3 protein: CASSPKYEQYF
CDR3 DNA: TGTGCCAGCAGCCCCAAGTACGAGCAGTACTTC
J gene: TRBJ2-7
clone size: -
D gene: -
V gene: TRBV11-2

CDR3 protein: CASSYSPGTSYLREQFF
CDR3 DNA: TGTGCCAGCAGTTACTCGCCAGGGACTAGTTATCTTCGTGAGCAGTTCTTC
J gene: TRBJ2-1
clone size: -
D gene: TRBD2
V gene: TRBV6-5

CDR3 protein: CASSQEGDTAGLSEQYF
CDR3 DNA: TGCGCCAGCAGCCAAGAGGGGGACACCGCAGGCCTTTCCGAGCAGTACTTC
J gene: TRBJ2-7
clone size: many
D gene: -
V gene: TRBV4-3

CDR3 protein: CASSLVGHTNTEAFF
CDR3 DNA: TGTGCCAGCAGCTTAGTCGGACATACTAACACTGAAGCTTTCTTT
J gene: TRBJ1-1
clone size: many
D gene: -
V gene: TRBV7-8

CDR3 protein: CASSKTGGSDTQYF
CDR3 DNA: TGTGCCAGCAGTAAGACAGGGGGTTCAGATACGCAGTATTTT
J gene: TRBJ2-3
clone size: few
D gene: TRBD1
V gene: TRBV6-2/TRBV6-3

CDR3 protein: CASSYPGTGYTEAFF
CDR3 DNA: TGTGCCAGCAGTTACCCCGGGACAGGCTACACTGAAGCTTTCTTT
J gene: TRBJ1-1
clone size: few
D gene: TRBD1
V gene: TRBV6-5

CDR3 protein: CASSFRGWGGADYGYTF
CDR3 DNA: TGTGCCAGCAGCTTCAGGGGTTGGGGGGGCGCTGACTATGGCTACACCTTC
J gene: TRBJ1-2
clone size: many
D gene: -
V gene: TRBV7-2

CDR3 protein: CASSPYRGDNSPLHF
CDR3 DNA: TGTGCCAGCAGTCCCTACAGGGGAGATAATTCACCCCTCCACTTT
J gene: TRBJ1-6
clone size: few
D gene: TRBD1
V gene: TRBV28

CDR3 protein: CASSPKGGTQYF
CDR3 DNA: TGTGCCAGCAGCCCCAAGGGCGGTACGCAGTATTTT
J gene: TRBJ2-3
clone size: few
D gene: -
V gene: TRBV28

CDR3 protein: CASSPRRPGLAANNEQSF
CDR3 DNA: TGTGCCAGCAGCCCTAGGAGGCCGGGACTAGCGGCGAACAATGAGCAGTCCTTC
J gene: TRBJ2-1
clone size: -
D gene: TRBD2
V gene: TRBV4-2

CDR3 protein: CASSVLGSGANVLTF
CDR3 DNA: TGTGCCAGCAGCGTCCTAGGCTCTGGGGCCAACGTCCTGACTTTC
J gene: TRBJ2-6
clone size: many
D gene: -
V gene: TRBV6-2/TRBV6-3

CDR3 protein: CASSLDRVSQPQHF
CDR3 DNA: TGTGCCAGCAGCCTCGACAGGGTTTCTCAGCCCCAGCATTTT
J gene: TRBJ1-5
clone size: -
D gene: TRBD1
V gene: TRBV6-2/TRBV6-3

CDR3 protein: CASSYSYPVQETQYF
CDR3 DNA: TGTGCCAGCAGTTACTCATACCCAGTCCAAGAGACCCAGTACTTC
J gene: TRBJ2-5
clone size: -
D gene: -
V gene: TRBV6-8

CDR3 protein: CASSLLGTSNSPLHF
CDR3 DNA: TGTGCCAGCAGCTTACTGGGGACCTCCAATTCACCCCTCCACTTT
J gene: TRBJ1-6
clone size: -
D gene: -
V gene: TRBV7-3

CDR3 protein: CATSRDRIRNTEAFF
CDR3 DNA: TGTGCCACCAGCAGAGATCGGATCAGGAACACTGAAGCTTTCTTT
J gene: TRBJ1-1
clone size: few
D gene: -
V gene: TRBV15

CDR3 protein: CASSLNQYRADISNTGELFF
CDR3 DNA: TGTGCCAGCAGTTTAAATCAGTACAGGGCCGACATTTCAAACACCGGGGAGCTGTTTTTT
J gene: TRBJ2-2
clone size: many
D gene: -
V gene: TRBV12-3/TRBV12-4

CDR3 protein: CASSPRLAGGLGGFF
CDR3 DNA: TGTGCCAGCAGCCCGAGACTAGCGGGGGGGCTAGGGGGGTTCTTC
J gene: TRBJ2-1
clone size: many
D gene: TRBD2
V gene: TRBV7-8

CDR3 protein: CASSLAVGGETQYF
CDR3 DNA: TGTGCCAGCAGCTTGGCCGTAGGGGGGGAGACCCAGTACTTC
J gene: TRBJ2-5
clone size: many
D gene: -
V gene: TRBV5-5

CDR3 protein: CASSSAQGGGQPQHF
CDR3 DNA: TGTGCCAGCAGCTCGGCGCAGGGCGGCGGTCAGCCCCAGCATTTT
J gene: TRBJ1-5
clone size: -
D gene: -
V gene: TRBV7-9

CDR3 protein: CSVEKNTGELFF
CDR3 DNA: TGCAGCGTCGAAAAGAACACCGGGGAGCTGTTTTTT
J gene: TRBJ2-2
clone size: few
D gene: -
V gene: TRBV29-1

CDR3 protein: CASSLNRGLIKETQYF
CDR3 DNA: TGTGCCAGCAGCTTAAACAGGGGACTAATAAAAGAGACCCAGTACTTC
J gene: TRBJ2-5
clone size: many
D gene: -
V gene: TRBV7-6

CDR3 protein: CASSLWGLAGGTYSNEQFF
CDR3 DNA: TGTGCCAGCAGTTTATGGGGACTAGCGGGGGGGACCTACAGCAATGAGCAGTTCTTC
J gene: TRBJ2-1
clone size: -
D gene: TRBD2
V gene: TRBV27

CDR3 protein: CASSVLQGWGEQYF
CDR3 DNA: TGTGCCAGCAGCGTACTACAGGGGTGGGGCGAGCAGTACTTC
J gene: TRBJ2-7
clone size: many
D gene: TRBD1
V gene: TRBV27

CDR3 protein: CASSGRVQNEKLFF
CDR3 DNA: TGTGCCAGCAGTGGAAGAGTCCAAAATGAAAAACTGTTTTTT
J gene: TRBJ1-4
clone size: -
D gene: -
V gene: TRBV6-1

CDR3 protein: CASSLFMGYEQFF
CDR3 DNA: TGTGCCAGCAGTTTATTTATGGGCTATGAGCAGTTCTTC
J gene: TRBJ2-1
clone size: many
D gene: -
V gene: TRBV27

CDR3 protein: CSAPREGSYEQYF
CDR3 DNA: TGCAGTGCCCCTCGGGAGGGTTCCTACGAGCAGTACTTC
J gene: TRBJ2-7
clone size: few
D gene: TRBD2
V gene: TRBV20-1

CDR3 protein: CASSIGHPYEQYF
CDR3 DNA: TGTGCCAGTAGTATTGGCCACCCCTACGAGCAGTACTTC
J gene: TRBJ2-7
clone size: few
D gene: -
V gene: TRBV19

CDR3 protein: CASSQAQGDQFF
CDR3 DNA: TGCGCCAGCAGCCAAGCACAGGGTGACCAGTTCTTC
J gene: TRBJ2-1
clone size: few
D gene: -
V gene: TRBV4-1

CDR3 protein: CATSPAGPHYGYTF
CDR3 DNA: TGTGCCACCAGCCCCGCCGGACCACACTATGGCTACACCTTC
J gene: TRBJ1-2
clone size: few
D gene: -
V gene: TRBV15

CDR3 protein: CASSIAIPGHYYQSHTEAFF
CDR3 DNA: TGTGCCAGTAGTATTGCAATACCGGGACACTACTACCAGTCCCACACTGAAGCTTTCTTT
J gene: TRBJ1-1
clone size: few
D gene: -
V gene: TRBV19

CDR3 protein: CARSQGTGLNTGELFF
CDR3 DNA: TGTGCCAGGAGCCAAGGGACAGGGTTGAACACCGGGGAGCTGTTTTTT
J gene: TRBJ2-2
clone size: -
D gene: TRBD1
V gene: TRBV14

CDR3 protein: CASSFSDRRSSYNEQFF
CDR3 DNA: TGTGCCAGCAGCTTCTCCGACAGGCGAAGCTCCTACAATGAGCAGTTCTTC
J gene: TRBJ2-1
clone size: many
D gene: -
V gene: TRBV7-9

CDR3 protein: CASSLTRLAQDTQYF
CDR3 DNA: TGTGCCAGCAGCTTGACCAGACTAGCCCAAGATACGCAGTATTTT
J gene: TRBJ2-3
clone size: few
D gene: TRBD2
V gene: TRBV5-5

CDR3 protein: CASSYVGSQETQYF
CDR3 DNA: TGTGCCAGCAGTTACGTGGGGTCTCAAGAGACCCAGTACTTC
J gene: TRBJ2-5
clone size: -
D gene: -
V gene: TRBV6-2/TRBV6-3

CDR3 protein: CASSQGLGERYGYTF
CDR3 DNA: TGTGCCAGCAGCCAAGGCCTGGGGGAGCGCTATGGCTACACCTTC
J gene: TRBJ1-2
clone size: few
D gene: -
V gene: TRBV4-2

CDR3 protein: CATGLLTGELFF
CDR3 DNA: TGTGCCACGGGACTACTCACCGGGGAGCTGTTTTTT
J gene: TRBJ2-2
clone size: many
D gene: TRBD2
V gene: TRBV7-8

CDR3 protein: CASSYSLGQVNQPQHF
CDR3 DNA: TGTGCCAGCAGTTACTCACTGGGACAGGTCAATCAGCCCCAGCATTTT
J gene: TRBJ1-5
clone size: many
D gene: TRBD1
V gene: TRBV6-2/TRBV6-3

CDR3 protein: CACGLAALNTGELFF
CDR3 DNA: TGTGCCTGCGGACTAGCGGCTCTCAACACCGGGGAGCTGTTTTTT
J gene: TRBJ2-2
clone size: -
D gene: TRBD2
V gene: TRBV19

CDR3 protein: CASSQVRRDTGELFF
CDR3 DNA: TGCGCCAGCAGCCAAGTTCGTAGGGACACCGGGGAGCTGTTTTTT
J gene: TRBJ2-2
clone size: many
D gene: -
V gene: TRBV4-1

CDR3 protein: CASSPSGGPFTDTQYF
CDR3 DNA: TGTGCCAGCAGCCCTAGCGGGGGGCCCTTCACAGATACGCAGTATTTT
J gene: TRBJ2-3
clone size: few
D gene: TRBD2
V gene: TRBV2

CDR3 protein: CASSLLAGGPSGQFF
CDR3 DNA: TGTGCCAGCAGTTTACTAGCGGGGGGGCCAAGTGGGCAGTTCTTC
J gene: TRBJ2-1
clone size: once
D gene: TRBD2
V gene: TRBV27

CDR3 protein: CSVVWGDSYEQYF
CDR3 DNA: TGCAGCGTTGTGTGGGGGGACTCCTACGAGCAGTACTTC
J gene: TRBJ2-7
clone size: many
D gene: -
V gene: TRBV29-1

CDR3 protein: CASSPGNQPQHF
CDR3 DNA: TGTGCCAGCAGCCCCGGGAATCAGCCCCAGCATTTT
J gene: TRBJ1-5
clone size: few
D gene: -
V gene: TRBV7-9

CDR3 protein: CASSVTWGRYEQYF
CDR3 DNA: TGTGCCAGCAGTGTAACATGGGGTCGCTACGAGCAGTACTTC
J gene: TRBJ2-7
clone size: many
D gene: -
V gene: TRBV28

CDR3 protein: CASSRAGTVPTGELFF
CDR3 DNA: TGTGCCAGCAGCCGGGCGGGGACTGTCCCCACCGGGGAGCTGTTTTTT
J gene: TRBJ2-2
clone size: -
D gene: -
V gene: TRBV7-9

CDR3 protein: CASSTPARGDEQYF
CDR3 DNA: TGTGCCAGCAGTACCCCCGCCCGCGGGGACGAGCAGTACTTC
J gene: TRBJ2-7
clone size: -
D gene: -
V gene: TRBV6-2/TRBV6-3

CDR3 protein: CASSPRVTGELFF
CDR3 DNA: TGCGCCAGCAGTCCCAGGGTAACCGGGGAGCTGTTTTTT
J gene: TRBJ2-2
clone size: few
D gene: -
V gene: TRBV4-1